The TCR beta chain described here comes from a study of OX40 agonist ivuxolimab in advanced cancers. For the study at large: Each dose-escalation patient presented with hepatocellular carcinoma, melanoma, renal cell or head and neck cancer.

Prior autoimmune disease or systemic immunosuppression barred patients. About this clone itself: The antigen is undetermined.

Germline CDR1 is SGHNT and CDR2 is YENEEA. This CDR3 is built from 13 residues. V lost 5 bases and J lost 8, with 13 bases in between. TCRdb's copy holds only in-frame clones and misses some; the assay was immunoSEQ multiplex PCR. The sample shows more than 45,000 clones, 70% to 90% of them seen only once. The study, taken as a whole, reports: CD4+ T cells averaged fewer expanded clones than CD8+ T cells. Dose levels from 0.1 to 3.0 mg/kg saw CD4+ and CD8+ blood T cells expand clonally by week 6.

The TCR sequence derives from an adult with an advanced solid tumor such as melanoma, head and neck, liver or kidney cancer. Source: CD4+ or CD8+ T cells sorted from blood, taken in a trial of the OX40 agonist ivuxolimab. This chain connects TRBV11-3 to TRBJ1-3; no firm D call. CDR3 loop: CASSMHVEDTIYF. CDR3 sequence (DNA): TGTGCCAGCAGCATGCACGTAGAGGACACCATATATTTT.